The sequence of this T cell receptor (beta chain) was determined in a study of T cell responses to AZD1222 COVID-19 vaccine. In the study overall: The study pooled second doses at about 4 or about 12 weeks.

Repertoires were generated with immunoSEQ multiplex PCR, while TCRdb's copy carries only in-frame clones and drops some. The table has around 110,000 clones, more than 75% seen once; the top ten hold 7.5%. On this clone itself: Its cognate antigen is unknown.

General study results and limits: CD4 TCRs associated with vaccination spanned spike, dominating at 160-218 and 743-854. Donors were chiefly white British, with a greater number of females, and clonal diversity was perhaps underestimated. It was only 6 or 7 AZD1222 recipients who were seropositive at baseline.

The receptor was isolated from an adult in good health. This specimen was peripheral blood, taken on day 0 of AZD1222 vaccination.

CDR3 nucleotides: TGTGCCAGCAGTCCACTCGACCCCCAGCGGGGCGGCTACACCTTC. This codes for CASSPLDPQRGGYTF. The rearrangement uses TRBV27 and TRBJ1-2, with D tentatively TRBD1 (5 bases). V lost 5 bases to trimming and J lost 8 bases, with 21 bases between them. The CDR3 sequence is 15 residues long. Germline CDR1 MNHEY, CDR2 SMNVEV (reference sequence).